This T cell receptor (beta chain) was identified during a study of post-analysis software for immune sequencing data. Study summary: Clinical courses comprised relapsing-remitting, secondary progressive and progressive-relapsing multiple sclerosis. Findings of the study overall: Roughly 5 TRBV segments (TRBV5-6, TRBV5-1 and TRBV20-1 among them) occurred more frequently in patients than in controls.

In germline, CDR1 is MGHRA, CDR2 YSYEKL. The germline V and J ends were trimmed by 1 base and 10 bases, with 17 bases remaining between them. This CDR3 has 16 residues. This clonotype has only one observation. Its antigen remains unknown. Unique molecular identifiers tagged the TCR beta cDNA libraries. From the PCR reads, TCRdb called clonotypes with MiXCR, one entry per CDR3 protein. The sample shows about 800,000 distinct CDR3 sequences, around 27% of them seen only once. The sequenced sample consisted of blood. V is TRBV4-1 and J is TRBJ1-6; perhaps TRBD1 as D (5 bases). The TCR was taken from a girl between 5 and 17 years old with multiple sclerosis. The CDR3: CASSQAQGVFNSPLHF. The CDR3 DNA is TGCGCCAGCAGCCAAGCTCAGGGAGTCTTCAACTCACCCCTCCACTTT.